Below, 17 T cell receptor beta chains from the same sample are listed, as sequenced in a study of cytomegalovirus exposure and HLA in healthy donors. It was with 60 Vbeta and 13 Jbeta primers that the PCR ran. Sequencing was performed with immunoSEQ multiplex PCR; in TCRdb, only in-frame clones are kept and a portion is missing. The top ten clones hold less than 2% of a sample with 200,000 to 250,000 clones, about 75% of them seen once. Material for sequencing was PBMCs. The source of these receptors is a woman in her thirties in good health and CMV-seronegative.

With respect to this clone: The same CDR3 is also encoded by other DNA sequences in this sample. V and J are TRBV7-9 and TRBJ1-1; D is unclear. Germline V gene data show CDR1 as SEHNR and CDR2 as FQNEAQ (reference sequence). V dropped 1 base and J dropped 6 bases, with 6 bases sitting between them. The CDR3 extends over 12 amino acids. CDR3 coding DNA: TGTGCCAGCAGCTTAGGTGGGCCTGAAGCTTTCTTT. Protein: CASSLGGPEAFF.

V and J are TRBV19 and TRBJ1-2, with 8 bases matching TRBD1. Losses at the gene ends were 3 bases for V and 8 bases for J; bases not matched to a gene: 5. The CDR3 loop spans 13 amino acids. Germline V gene sequence: CDR1 LNHDA, CDR2 SQIVND (reference sequence). The CDR3 sequence: CASSIQGAGGYTF. CDR3 nucleotides: TGTGCCAGTAGTATCCAGGGGGCTGGGGGCTACACCTTC.

In its sample, this clone was seen a few times. The gene calls are TRBV2 and TRBJ1-2, with a possible D match to TRBD1 (5 bases). The V end lost 2 bases, the J end lost 4 bases, and 14 bases lay between the germline ends. This CDR3 region has 15 residues. CDR1 and CDR2 from the germline V gene are SNHLY and FYNNEI. The CDR3 sequence is CASSESKGAFYGYTF. DNA for the CDR3: TGTGCCAGCAGTGAAAGTAAAGGGGCCTTCTATGGCTACACCTTC.

This clone was counted once. The rearrangement uses TRBV2 and TRBJ1-5; perhaps TRBD1 as D (5 bases). In germline, CDR1 is SNHLY, CDR2 FYNNEI. The CDR3 contains 16 residues. Trimming removed 7 bases from V and 1 base from J, with 17 bases in between. In nucleotides, the CDR3 is TGTGCCAGCACCTCTCACCAGGGCCCAAGCAATCAGCCCCAGCATTTT. It translates to CASTSHQGPSNQPQHF.

This rearrangement joins TRBV14 to TRBJ2-1; 11 nucleotides agree with TRBD2. The CDR3 runs 12 residues. V lost 4 bases and J lost 15; bases outside the gene matches: 5. The V gene's germline CDR1 is SGHDN and CDR2 FVKESK. The CDR3 is CASSLPGLAVFF. The DNA of the CDR3 is TGTGCCAGCAGCCTTCCGGGACTAGCGGTGTTCTTC.

The V gene is TRBV2, the J gene TRBJ2-3; 7 nucleotides match TRBD1. With 4 bases clipped from V and 3 bases from J, the junction kept 1 base outside the gene matches. Germline CDR1 reads SNHLY; CDR2 reads FYNNEI. This CDR3 comprises 13 residues. DNA for the CDR3: TGTGCCAGCAGTGCACAGGGGACAGATACGCAGTATTTT. Translation gives CASSAQGTDTQYF.

This chain joins TRBV30 and TRBJ1-3; D perhaps matches TRBD1 (5 bases). Germline values: CDR1 GTSNPN, CDR2 SVGIG (reference sequence). The CDR3 spans 13 residues. Trimming stripped 5 bases from V and 4 bases from J, with 12 bases between. Here the CDR3 DNA reads TGTGCCTGGGACGGTAGGACAGGAAACACCATATATTTT. Its protein product is CAWDGRTGNTIYF.

This clone was detected only a few times. The gene calls are TRBV13 and TRBJ1-3; D is perhaps TRBD1 (6 bases). CDR1 is PRHDT, CDR2 FYEKMQ, per germline (reference sequence). The CDR3 spans 14 residues. V shed 3 bases and J shed 6 bases, with 12 bases lying between them. The CDR3 here is CASSFWTAQNTIYF. DNA of the CDR3: TGTGCCAGCAGCTTCTGGACAGCACAAAACACCATATATTTT.

The V and J genes are TRBV6-5 and TRBJ2-7, with TRBD2 matching 8 bases. The germline CDR1 and CDR2 sequences are MNHEY and SVGAGI. The CDR3 loop spans 13 amino acids. Unmatched junction bases numbered 5, after V lost 7 bases and J lost 3 bases. The CDR3 loop reads CASTLAGSYEQYF. The CDR3 nucleotides read TGTGCCAGCACCTTAGCGGGGAGCTACGAGCAGTACTTC.

This chain links TRBV30 with TRBJ2-7; the D gene is possibly TRBD2 (6 bases). V lost 3 bases and J 5 bases, leaving 17 bases between the germline ends. Germline V gene data show CDR1 as GTSNPN and CDR2 as SVGIG (reference sequence). This CDR3 is built from 14 residues. In DNA form, the CDR3 reads TGTGCCTGGAGCCCCCGGGACTCTTTTCACGAGCAGTACTTC. This sequence encodes CAWSPRDSFHEQYF.

This chain uses TRBV6-5 with TRBJ1-2; D is unresolved. CDR1 and CDR2 (germline): MNHEY, SVGAGI. V was cut by 5 bases and J by 10 bases, with 14 bases left in between. The CDR3 loop spans 12 amino acids. This CDR3 reads CASSPLGIAYTF. The CDR3 DNA follows: TGTGCCAGCAGTCCCCTCGGTATCGCCTACACCTTC.

This chain joins TRBV11-2 and TRBJ1-6, with D tentatively TRBD1 (6 bases). V shed 8 bases and J shed 7 bases, with 12 bases lying between them. Germline values: CDR1 SGHAT, CDR2 FQNNGV. This CDR3 contains 13 residues. The CDR3 reads CASGLGTNSPLHF. CDR3 nucleotide sequence: TGTGCCAGCGGGCTTGGGACAAATTCACCCCTCCACTTT.

V is TRBV5-1 and J is TRBJ2-1; the D gene is possibly TRBD1 (6 bases). The CDR3 is made up of 12 amino acids. Germline values: CDR1 SGHRS, CDR2 YFSETQ. The V end lost 2 bases, the J end lost 15 bases, and 15 bases lay between the germline ends. CDR3 loop: CASSLWGQVGFF. In nucleotides, the CDR3 is TGCGCCAGCAGCTTATGGGGACAAGTGGGGTTCTTC.

About this clone itself: This sample also contains other DNA sequences that code for the same CDR3. The rearrangement links TRBV7-6 to TRBJ2-1; D not certain. Trimming pared 2 bases from V and 0 bases from J, leaving 8 bases between. Germline assignment: CDR1 SGHVS and CDR2 FNYEAQ. The CDR3 is 15 residues long. The CDR3 DNA reads TGTGCCAGCAGCTTACGAGGTAGCTCCTACAATGAGCAGTTCTTC. As protein: CASSLRGSSYNEQFF.

This clone was counted a single time. J is TRBJ1-2 and V is TRBV7-2; 10 nucleotides align to TRBD1. Germline-derived CDR1 and CDR2 are SGHTA and FQGNSA. The CDR3 is 15 amino acids. V gave up 2 bases and J gave up 4 bases; unmatched junction bases: 4. This CDR3 is CASSLSGTGVYGYTF. The DNA of the CDR3 is TGTGCCAGCAGCTTAAGTGGGACAGGGGTCTATGGCTACACCTTC.

The V gene is TRBV11-1, the J gene TRBJ1-2; D ambiguous. Trimming shortened V by 0 bases and J by 3 bases, and 5 bases separated the two germline ends. Germline lookup yields CDR1 SGHAT and CDR2 FQDESV (reference sequence). The CDR3 has 13 residues. In nucleotides, the CDR3 is TGTGCCAGCAGCTTAGCCCCGGACTATGGCTACACCTTC. It encodes CASSLAPDYGYTF.

This clone was counted only a few times. A junction boundary mismatches the germline segment, possibly from a read error. V usage is TRBV7-7 and J usage is TRBJ2-7; TRBD1 agrees at 9 bases. CDR3 size: 14 residues. Per the germline V gene, CDR1 is SSHAT and CDR2 is FNYEAQ (reference sequence). The CDR3: CASSLGTGSYEQYF. The CDR3 DNA reads as TGTGCTAGCAGTCTGGGGACAGGGTCCTACGAGCAGTACTTC.